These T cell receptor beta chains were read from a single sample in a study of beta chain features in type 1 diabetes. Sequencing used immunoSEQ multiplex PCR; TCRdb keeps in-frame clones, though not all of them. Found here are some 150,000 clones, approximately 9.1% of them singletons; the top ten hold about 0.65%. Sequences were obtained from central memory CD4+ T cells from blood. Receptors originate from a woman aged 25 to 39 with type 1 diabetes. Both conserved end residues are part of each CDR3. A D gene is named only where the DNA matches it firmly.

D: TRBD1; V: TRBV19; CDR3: CASRPGQGNYGYTF
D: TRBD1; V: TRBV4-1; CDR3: CASSQGFGTGAFGQFF
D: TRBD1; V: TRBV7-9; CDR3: CASSLPGQGYGYTF
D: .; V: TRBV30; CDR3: CAWTTGLLQETQYF
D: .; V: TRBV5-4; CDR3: CASRKGTGLTNTEAFF
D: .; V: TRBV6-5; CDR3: CASSPPGNHEQFF
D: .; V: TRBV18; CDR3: CASSHDEVYGYTF
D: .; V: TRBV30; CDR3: CAWSSPLRGTDTQYF
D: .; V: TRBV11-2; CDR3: CASSLKPSGANVLTF
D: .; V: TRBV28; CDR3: CASTQGGWRETQYF
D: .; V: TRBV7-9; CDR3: CASSQRTAETQYF
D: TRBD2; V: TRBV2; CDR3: CASRTGTSGSYEQYF
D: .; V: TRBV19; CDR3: CASSLEGGYTF
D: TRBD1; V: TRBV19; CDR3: CASSDAPGTGDYEQYF
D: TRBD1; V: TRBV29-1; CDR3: CSVPGQGTYEQYF
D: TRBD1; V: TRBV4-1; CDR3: CASSQGGQGIQYF
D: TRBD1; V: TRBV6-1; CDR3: CASPSTGTGGTEAFF
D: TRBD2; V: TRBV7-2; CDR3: CASSERLAVYNEQFF
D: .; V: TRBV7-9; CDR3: CASSPLANEQYF
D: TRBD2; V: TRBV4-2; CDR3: CASSQDRTSGTTYEDTQYF
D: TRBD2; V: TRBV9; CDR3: CASSQSGDQDNEQFF
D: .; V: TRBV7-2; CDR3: CASRGGGAGAYEQYF
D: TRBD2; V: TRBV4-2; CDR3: CASSQDGTSGTDTQYF
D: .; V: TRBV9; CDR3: CASSGLGREYTDTQYF
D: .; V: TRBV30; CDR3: CAWSSDTNYGYTF
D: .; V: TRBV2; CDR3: CASSGRGTEAFF
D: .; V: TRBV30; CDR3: CAWSSGRDTGELFF
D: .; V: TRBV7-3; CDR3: CASSHTGSLGEAFF
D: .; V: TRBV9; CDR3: CASATDTDTQYF
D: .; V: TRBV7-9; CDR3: CASSLFTGRSTEAFF
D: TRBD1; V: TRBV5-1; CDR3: CASSGTGGTDTQYF
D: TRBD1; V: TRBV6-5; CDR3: CASSSTGNYGYTF
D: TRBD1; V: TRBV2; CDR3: CASSEGSGGRQPQHF
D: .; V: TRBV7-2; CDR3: CASSPILVPTQYF
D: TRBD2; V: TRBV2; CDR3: CASSALQTSGRGSYNEQFF
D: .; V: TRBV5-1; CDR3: CASSLGHRVSSYEQYF
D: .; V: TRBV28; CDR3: CASRLQDSYGYTF
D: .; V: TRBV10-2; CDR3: CASSDNGAGNYEQYF
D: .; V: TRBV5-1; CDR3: CASSTEAASYEQYF
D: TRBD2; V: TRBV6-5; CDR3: CASSGTTTDTQYF
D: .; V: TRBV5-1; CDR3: CASKVQGNTGELFF
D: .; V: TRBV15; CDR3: CATSRGSINQPQHF
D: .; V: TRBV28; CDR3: CASSPGSGTVHQFF
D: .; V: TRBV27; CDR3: CASSNRGYTDTQYF
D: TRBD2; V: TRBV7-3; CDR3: CASSLGGLAASTDTQYF